The source of this T cell receptor beta chain is a study of early T cells in non-severe SARS-CoV-2 infection. TCRdb passed the 5' RACE reads through MiXCR, listing each CDR3 protein once. The sample records about 49,000 distinct CDR3 sequences, around 6.5% being singletons. Germline CDR1 is DFQATT and CDR2 is SNEGSKA (reference sequence). V lost 5 bases, J lost 8 bases, and 10 bases lay in between. This CDR3 region has 11 residues. This clonotype has at least ten counts. The sequences come from whole blood, collected at baseline. The clonotype was recovered from an adult who was a healthcare worker with PCR-confirmed SARS-CoV-2 infection or an uninfected control (not recorded which). The chain couples TRBV20-1 to TRBJ2-1; possible D gene TRBD1, 5 bases. For the CDR3, the DNA is TGCAGTGCTGCCCCCAGGGATGAGCAGTTCTTC. This translates into CSAAPRDEQFF.